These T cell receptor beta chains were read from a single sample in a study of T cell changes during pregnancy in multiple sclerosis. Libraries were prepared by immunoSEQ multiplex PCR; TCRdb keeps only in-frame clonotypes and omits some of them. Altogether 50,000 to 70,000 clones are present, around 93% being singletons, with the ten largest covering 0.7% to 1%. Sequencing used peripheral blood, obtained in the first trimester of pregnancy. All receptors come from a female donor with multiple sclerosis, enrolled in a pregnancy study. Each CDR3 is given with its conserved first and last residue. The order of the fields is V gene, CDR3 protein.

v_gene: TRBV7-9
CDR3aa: CASSLRGQGNSPLHF

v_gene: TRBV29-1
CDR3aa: CSVDGGNTGELFF

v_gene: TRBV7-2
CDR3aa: CASSPMGGYEQYF

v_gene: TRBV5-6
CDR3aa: CASSSGTDYGYTF

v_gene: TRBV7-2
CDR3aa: CASSLSPGVGYYGYTF

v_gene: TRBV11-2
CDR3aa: CASRRPGTGVSDGYTF

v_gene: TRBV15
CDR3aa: CATSRGTSKETQYF

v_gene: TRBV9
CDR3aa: CASSVGPGQGYNEKLFF

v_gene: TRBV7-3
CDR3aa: CASSMAGGNTEAFF

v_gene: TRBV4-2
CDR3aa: CASSPRDWLTDTQYF

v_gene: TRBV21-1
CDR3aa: CASILRGTGNQPQHF

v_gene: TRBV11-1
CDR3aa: CASSVRQVVPYEQYF

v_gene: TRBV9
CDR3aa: CASSDSGGLGKNIQYF

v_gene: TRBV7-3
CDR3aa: CASSLVLAGAITGELFF

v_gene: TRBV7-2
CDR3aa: CASSSWTSGGANEQFF

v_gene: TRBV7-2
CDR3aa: CASSSPRSSGNTIYF

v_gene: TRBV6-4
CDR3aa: CASSPGLTTDTQYF

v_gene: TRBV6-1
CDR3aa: CASSEGVNYGYTF

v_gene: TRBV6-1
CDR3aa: CASSLDRVEYGYTF

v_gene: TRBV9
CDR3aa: CASSVVAGDEQYF

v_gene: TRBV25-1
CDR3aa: CASSEYNTYEQYF

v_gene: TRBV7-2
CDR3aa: CASRWTGGGGETQYF

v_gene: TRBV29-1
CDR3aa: CSATGEAFF

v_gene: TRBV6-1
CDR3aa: CASSESSGGPETQYF

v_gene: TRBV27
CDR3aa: CASSSRGSRFSDIQYF

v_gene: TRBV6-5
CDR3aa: CASSIDRNMNTEAFF

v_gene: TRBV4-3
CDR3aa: CASSQVLSGANVLTF

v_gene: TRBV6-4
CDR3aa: CASSAGTGGYEQYF

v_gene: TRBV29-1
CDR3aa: CSGETGGEQFF

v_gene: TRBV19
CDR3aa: CASSTGTGRDYGYTF

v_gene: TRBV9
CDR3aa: CASSVVPASAEAFF

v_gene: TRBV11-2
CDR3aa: CASSQGLGTDTQYF

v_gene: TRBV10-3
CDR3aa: CAISPGQGRWETQYF

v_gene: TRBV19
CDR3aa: CASSIWTNSGNTIYF

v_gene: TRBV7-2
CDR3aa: CASSLQPQNYGYTF

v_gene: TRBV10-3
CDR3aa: CAISEREGRGQPQHF

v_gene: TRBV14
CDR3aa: CASSQGGAENF

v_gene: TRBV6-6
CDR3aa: CATAGASNQPQHF

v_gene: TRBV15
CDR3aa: CATSREFRTSETQYF

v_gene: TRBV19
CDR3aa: CASTRQGPPPPRKLFF

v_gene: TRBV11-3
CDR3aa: CASSRGDFPYEQYF

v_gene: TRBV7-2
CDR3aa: CASGEDLNTEAFF

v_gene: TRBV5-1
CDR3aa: CASSLVAGGPQETQYF

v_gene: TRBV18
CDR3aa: CASSRVALGATGELFF

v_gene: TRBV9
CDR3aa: CASSRTGLNTGELFF

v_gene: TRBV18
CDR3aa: CASSPRTKTPGSGNTIYF

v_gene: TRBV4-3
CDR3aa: CASSRAGTGNYGYTF

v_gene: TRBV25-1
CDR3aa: CASSEYRNTEAFF

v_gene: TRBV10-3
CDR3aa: CAISESMRAGYEQYF

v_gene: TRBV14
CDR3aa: CASSHRWTFGNTIYF

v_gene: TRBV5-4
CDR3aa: CASSLESLSEAFF

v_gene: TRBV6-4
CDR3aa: CASSDSEGTEAFF

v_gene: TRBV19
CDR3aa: CASSIFSPGSYNSPLHF

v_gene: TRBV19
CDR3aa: CASSVLDRGRGGAPLFF

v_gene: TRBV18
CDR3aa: CASSPGGGNYGYTF

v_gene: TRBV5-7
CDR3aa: CASSLGTGMNTEAFF

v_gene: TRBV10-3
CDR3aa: CAISESGTGVSYGYTF

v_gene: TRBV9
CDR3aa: CASSVGGPTGELFF

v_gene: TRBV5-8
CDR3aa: CASSPSPRANTEAFF